These 20 T cell receptor beta chains were sequenced from one sample in a study of blood T cell repertoires in COVID-19. Clones were read by immunoSEQ multiplex PCR, and TCRdb kept only the in-frame ones, dropping some. Of around 300,000 clones detected, roughly 88% appear once; the ten largest clones hold about 10%. The sample consisted of peripheral blood. These receptors all come from a woman aged 70-85 years with acute or convalescent COVID-19.

The rearrangement links TRBV5-1 to TRBJ2-7, with 10 bases fitting TRBD1. V lost 8 bases, J lost 4 bases, and 9 bases stayed unmatched. Looked up from germline, CDR1 is SGHRS and CDR2 is YFSETQ. The CDR3 spans 14 residues. The CDR3 region has the DNA TGCGCCAGTACACCGGGACAGGGGTTTTACGAGCAGTACTTC. Amino acids: CASTPGQGFYEQYF.

The chain joins TRBV20-1 to TRBJ2-6; no clear D gene. Germline CDR1 DFQATT, CDR2 SNEGSKA (reference sequence). The CDR3 runs to 14 residues. V lost 3 bases, J lost 0 bases, and 6 bases lay in between. The CDR3 DNA reads TGCAGTGCTAGTACAGTCTCTGGGGCCAACGTCCTGACTTTC. This codes for CSASTVSGANVLTF.

J is TRBJ1-1 and V is TRBV4-1; 7 bases align to TRBD1. The CDR3 has 17 amino acids. V was pared by 5 bases and J by 6 bases, with 18 bases of the junction left unmatched. The V gene's germline CDR1 is MGHRA and CDR2 YSYEKL. CDR3 amino acids: CASSRGTVYRGNPEAFF. CDR3 sequence (DNA): TGCGCCAGCAGCAGGGGGACAGTCTATCGAGGAAATCCTGAAGCTTTCTTT.

The CDR3 DNA is TGTGCCAGCAGCTCCTCGGGGGACCCTTCCTACGAGCAGTACTTC. This encodes CASSSSGDPSYEQYF. The gene calls are TRBV7-2 and TRBJ2-7, with a weak D call TRBD2 (6 bases). CDR1 SGHTA and CDR2 FQGNSA come from the germline V gene. The CDR3 runs 15 residues. Deletions cut 4 bases from V and 1 base from J, with 14 bases between.

The chain combines TRBV18 with TRBJ1-2; 10 nucleotides align to TRBD1. The V gene's germline CDR1 is KGHSH and CDR2 LQKENI. J was trimmed by 8 bases and V by 2 bases; bases with no gene match: 11. CDR3 length equals 16 residues. DNA of the CDR3: TGTGCCAGCTCACCAGTAAAGAGGGACAGGGGATACGGCTACACCTTC. Protein sequence: CASSPVKRDRGYGYTF. Drawing the rest from reference TRBV18 and TRBJ1-2, the complete variable domain is NAGVMQNPRHLVRRRGQEARLRCSPMKGHSHVYWYRQLPEEGLKFMVYLQKENIIDESGMPKERFSAEFPKEGPSILRIQQVVRGDSAAYFCASSPVKRDRGYGYTFGSGTRLTVV.

This clone has only a few counts. The CDR3 nucleotides are TGTGCCAGCAGGGCGCGTCCGGGCAATGAGCAGTTCTTC. It is translated as CASRARPGNEQFF. This rearrangement joins TRBV5-6 to TRBJ2-1; D is uncertain. The germline CDR1 and CDR2 sequences are SGHDT and YYEEEE. The V end was cut by 5 bases, the J end by 6 bases, with 12 bases between. The CDR3 contains 13 residues.

This clone was detected only once. The chain has TRBV3-1 (or the pseudogene TRBV3-2) and TRBJ2-1; the D gene is possibly TRBD2 (5 bases). Germline CDR1 LGHDT, CDR2 YNNKEL (reference sequence). V was pared by 0 bases and J by 4 bases, with 10 bases between. The CDR3 totals 15 residues. Here the CDR3 reads CASSQEKRRYNEQFF. The CDR3 DNA sequence: TGTGCCAGCAGCCAAGAGAAGCGGCGATACAATGAGCAGTTCTTC.

The chain employs TRBV5-1 and TRBJ2-3; 8 bases align to TRBD2. Germline CDR1 reads SGHRS; CDR2 reads YFSETQ. V dropped 0 bases and J dropped 2; count of bases not matched to a gene: 2. This CDR3 is 15 amino acids long. The CDR3 DNA reads as TGCGCCAGCAGCTTGGGCGGGGGGCCCACAGATACGCAGTATTTT. This codes for CASSLGGGPTDTQYF.

The chain links TRBV7-3 to TRBJ2-2; 12 bases fit TRBD2. Germline CDR1 is SGHTA and CDR2 is FQGTGA. V shed 5 bases, J shed 8 bases, and the junction held 12 bases outside the gene matches. The CDR3 sequence is 17 residues long. The CDR3: CASSPPRTSGTRGELFF. CDR3 bases: TGTGCCAGCAGCCCTCCGCGGACTAGCGGGACAAGGGGGGAGCTGTTTTTT. Full variable domain (outside the CDR3, taken from reference TRBV7-3 and TRBJ2-2): GAGVSQTPSNKVTEKGKYVELRCDPISGHTALYWYRQSLGQGPEFLIYFQGTGAADDSGLPNDRFFAVRPEGSVSTLKIQRTERGDSAVYLCASSPPRTSGTRGELFFGEGSRLTVL.

This chain joins TRBV18 and TRBJ1-5; D gene uncertain. The CDR3 is 13 amino acids. The V and J ends lost 6 bases and 2 bases respectively, with 8 bases between them. Germline V gene sequence: CDR1 KGHSH, CDR2 LQKENI. The CDR3 reads CASSLAGNQPQHF. The CDR3 nucleotides read TGTGCCAGCTCCCTCGCGGGCAATCAGCCCCAGCATTTT.

The V gene is TRBV7-8, the J gene TRBJ2-1; 10 bases map to TRBD2. Germline loops: CDR1 SGHVS, CDR2 FQNEAQ. J gave up 7 bases and V 5 bases, and 11 bases lay outside the gene matches. The CDR3 totals 16 residues. The CDR3 DNA reads TGTGCCAGCAGCCCCCCGCCTAGCGGGGGCGCGAATGAGCAGTTCTTC. It is translated as CASSPPPSGGANEQFF.

The J gene is TRBJ2-2, the V gene TRBV5-1; TRBD1 matches 7 bases. The germline V gene has CDR1 SGHRS and CDR2 YFSETQ. This CDR3 comprises 15 residues. The junction had 6 bases not matched to a gene; V was cut back by 3 bases and J by 4 bases. The CDR3 here is CASSYTGESTGELFF. Written as DNA, the CDR3 is TGCGCCAGCAGCTACACAGGGGAGAGCACCGGGGAGCTGTTTTTT.

The rearrangement uses TRBV5-4 and TRBJ2-7; 7 nucleotides agree with TRBD1. Per germline, CDR1 SGHNT and CDR2 YYREEE (reference sequence). Trimming cost V 1 base and J 3 bases; bases outside gene matches: 7. The CDR3 runs 15 residues. CDR3 DNA: TGTGCCAGCAGCTTGTTCTGGGGACAGAGCTACGAGCAGTACTTC. It specifies CASSLFWGQSYEQYF.

V usage is TRBV3-1 (or the pseudogene TRBV3-2) and J usage is TRBJ2-2, with 7 bases aligning to TRBD1. The length of the CDR3 is 15 residues. The V and J ends lost 4 bases and 5 bases, in that order; junction bases with no gene match: 7. Germline V gene data show CDR1 as LGHDT and CDR2 as YNNKEL (reference sequence). The CDR3 DNA reads TGTGCCAGCAGCCCCCGGGACAGAATGACCGGGGAGCTGTTTTTT. It is translated as CASSPRDRMTGELFF.

This clone has just one count. The chain joins TRBV11-2 to TRBJ2-1; a weak D match, TRBD1 (6 bases). V shed 4 bases and J shed 4 bases, with 14 bases lying between them. In germline, CDR1 is SGHAT, CDR2 FQNNGV. CDR3 length: 15 residues. CDR3 nucleotides: TGTGCCAGCAGCTGGGACAAATTGAGGTACAATGAGCAGTTCTTC. This encodes CASSWDKLRYNEQFF.

Remarks on this clone: The sample has other DNA sequences that encode this CDR3 too. This chain uses TRBV5-1 with TRBJ2-1; 14 bases align to TRBD2. Germline loops: CDR1 SGHRS, CDR2 YFSETQ. CDR3 length: 15 amino acids. V shed 4 bases, J shed 4 bases, and the junction held 1 base outside the gene matches. This chain's CDR3 is CASSRTSGGYNEQFF. In DNA form, the CDR3 reads TGCGCCAGCAGCCGGACTAGCGGGGGGTACAATGAGCAGTTCTTC.

The rearrangement joins TRBV7-3 to TRBJ1-2, with D possibly matching TRBD1 (6 bases). This CDR3 contains 15 residues. The V end was cut by 0 bases, the J end by 4 bases, with 12 bases between. CDR1 is SGHTA and CDR2 is FQGTGA in the germline V gene. The CDR3, as DNA: TGTGCCAGCAGCTTAACCCGCACAGGGCCCTATGGCTACACCTTC. Encoded protein: CASSLTRTGPYGYTF.

The chain links TRBV5-4 to TRBJ2-3, with TRBD2 as a possible D gene (5 bases). V lost 7 bases, J lost 5 bases, and 11 bases lay in between. There are 12 residues in the CDR3. Germline CDR1 SGHNT, CDR2 YYREEE (reference sequence). The CDR3 sequence: CASAAAGDTQYF. The CDR3 region has the DNA TGTGCCAGCGCGGCGGCGGGAGATACGCAGTATTTT.

This chain links TRBV29-1 with TRBJ1-1; D is possibly TRBD1 (6 bases). Germline V gene lookup returns CDR1 SQVTM and CDR2 ANQGSEA. Between the trimmed V and J ends, which lost 0 bases and 1 base, there was a span of 9 bases. The CDR3 contains 14 residues. The chain's CDR3 is CSVEEGDTNTEAFF. The CDR3 DNA is TGCAGCGTTGAAGAGGGGGACACGAACACTGAAGCTTTCTTT.

This rearrangement joins TRBV12-3 or TRBV12-4 to TRBJ2-1; D is uncertain. There are 13 residues in the CDR3. Trimming took off 3 bases at V and 6 bases at J, with 9 bases between the two ends. The CDR3 DNA sequence: TGTGCCAGCAGTTTCGACTTTTTCAATGAGCAGTTCTTC. It encodes CASSFDFFNEQFF.